This paragraph reports one T cell receptor beta chain. Its matching antigen is unknown. V was shortened by 4 bases and J by 4 bases, with 19 bases between the two germline ends. Per the germline V gene, CDR1 is MGHRA and CDR2 is YSYEKL. This CDR3 region has 16 residues. The entry originates in a study of shared clonotypes between healthy human individuals. The overall study: Three CD4 naive, three CD4 memory, two CD8 naive and one CD8 memory plate were used per donor.

Whole-study findings and limits: Collection of samples was limited to blood; tissue repertoires likely differ. Researchers found naive subsets generally carried larger estimated richness than memory subsets.

Method: immunoSEQ multiplex PCR; TCRdb's copy keeps in-frame clones and lacks some. The table lists a few million clones, approximately 94% of them singletons. Sequencing used naive CD4+ T cells sorted from blood. As to subset: CD45RA+ positively selected. The J gene is TRBJ1-1, the V gene TRBV4-1, with D perhaps TRBD1 (5 bases). This TCR came from a man aged 18-30 years in good health. The DNA of the CDR3 is TGCGCCAGCAGCCCAGCAAATAGGGCGCAGGGCACTGAAGCTTTCTTT. Its protein is CASSPANRAQGTEAFF.